The clone carrying this TCR beta chain was seen just once. What it binds is not known. Germline V CDR1 and CDR2: MNHNS, SASEGT. V lost 1 base and J lost 7, with 14 bases in between. The CDR3 loop spans 15 amino acids. The data derive from a study of cytomegalovirus exposure and HLA in healthy donors. Overall study results and limits: Beyond CMV serostatus, there was no information to go on about immune exposure.

13 Jbeta primers and 60 Vbeta primers were used for the PCR. Only in-frame clones appear in the TCRdb table, and some are missing; sequencing was by immunoSEQ multiplex PCR. The sample has approximately 150,000 clones, 77% seen once. Specimen: PBMCs. The V and J genes are TRBV6-1 and TRBJ1-5, with D unresolved. This TCR was sampled from a woman aged 30 to 39 in good health and CMV-seropositive. Written as DNA, the CDR3 is TGTGCCAGCAGTGAAGGCCAGGTGTTTGGGCAGCCCCAGCATTTT. Translation: CASSEGQVFGQPQHF.